This TCR beta chain was identified in a study of beta chain features in type 1 diabetes. V was cut by 6 bases and J by 3 bases, with 12 bases left in between. CDR3 length: 14 amino acids. CDR1 and CDR2 (germline): SGHNT, YYREEE (reference sequence). Reverse transcribing all isolated RNA meant expressed TCRB transcripts were sequenced. Assay used: immunoSEQ multiplex PCR; TCRdb lists only in-frame clones, some missing. Of some 150,000 clones listed, 11% are singletons. This clone was observed a few times. Only one heparinised blood draw was taken per donor, and its volume averaged approximately 100 mL. In all sorted populations, purity surpassed 95%.

Sample: central memory CD4+ T cells from blood. V and J are TRBV5-4 and TRBJ2-2; no clear D gene. This receptor was taken from a man between 18 and 35 years old in good health. The CDR3 spells CASKRARYTGELFF. CDR3 coding DNA: TGTGCCAGCAAAAGAGCGAGATACACCGGGGAGCTGTTTTTT.